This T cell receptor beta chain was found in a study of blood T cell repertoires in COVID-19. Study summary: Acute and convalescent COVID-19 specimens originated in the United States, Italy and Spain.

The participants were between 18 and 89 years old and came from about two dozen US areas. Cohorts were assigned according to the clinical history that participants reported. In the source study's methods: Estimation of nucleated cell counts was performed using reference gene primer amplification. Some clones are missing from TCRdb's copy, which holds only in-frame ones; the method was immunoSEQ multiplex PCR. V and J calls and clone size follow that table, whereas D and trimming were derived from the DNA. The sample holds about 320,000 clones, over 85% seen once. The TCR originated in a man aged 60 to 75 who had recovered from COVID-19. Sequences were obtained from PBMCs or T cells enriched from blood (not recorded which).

The CDR3 region has the DNA TGCGCCAGCAGCTTGGCCGTAGCTGGCACAGATACGCAGTATTTT. Its protein is CASSLAVAGTDTQYF. The J gene is TRBJ2-3, the V gene TRBV5-1; D not certain. The CDR3 is made up of 15 amino acids. The V gene lost 0 bases and the J gene lost 1 base, with 9 bases spanning the gap. CDR1 SGHRS and CDR2 YFSETQ come from the germline V gene.